The source of this T cell receptor (beta chain) is a study of Graves' ophthalmopathy and Graves' hyperthyroidism. This clonotype was observed many times. The antigen is unknown. Sampling over 7.5 ml of fresh peripheral blood provided the PBMCs. Study-wide points: At about 69% sensitivity and approximately 74% specificity, the model predicted progression of the ophthalmopathy.

V was pared by 5 bases and J by 3 bases, with 4 bases of the junction left unmatched. The CDR3 totals 13 residues. Germline CDR1 DFQATT, CDR2 SNEGSKA (reference sequence). TCR beta CDR3 regions were amplified from RNA transcripts. RT-PCR in the first round used HTBI primers; a second-round multiplex PCR followed. TCRdb reprocessed the multiplex PCR reads via MiXCR and lists one record per CDR3 protein. The sample lists some 390,000 distinct CDR3 sequences; approximately 16% were seen once. Sequencing was performed on peripheral blood. The V and J genes are TRBV20-1 and TRBJ1-1, with 9 positions matching TRBD1. The sequence derives from a woman aged 18-29 years with Graves' ophthalmopathy. This CDR3 reads CSAGRTGDTEAFF. The DNA of the CDR3 is TGCAGTGCTGGGCGGACAGGGGACACTGAAGCTTTCTTT.